Reported below is one T cell receptor beta chain. As yet, its antigen is unknown. The data are from a study of CD8+CD57+ T cells in acquired aplastic anemia. Turning to the study itself: Roughly 9.8 million reads, on average, were obtained for CD4+ cells from healthy donors.

With 1 base removed from V and 1 base from J, the gap between germline ends came to 8 bases. Germline V gives CDR1 SEHNR, CDR2 FQNEAQ (reference sequence). CDR3 size: 14 residues. Using genomic DNA as the template, TCR beta VDJ and CDR3 profiling was carried out. Each CDR3 protein gets one entry after TCRdb re-called the reads with MiXCR. Of approximately 200,000 distinct CDR3 sequences detected, roughly half appear once; the ten largest clones hold approximately 15%. General study results and limits: The study found no significant CD8+ Simpson's diversity difference between patients and controls.

J is TRBJ2-7 and V is TRBV7-9, with no clear D. Sequenced sample: sorted CD4+, CD8+, or CD8+CD57+ T cells (not recorded which) from PBMCs. The sequence derives from a human donor in good health, serving as a control. In DNA, the CDR3 is TGTGCCAGCAGCTTAGAAGGCAGATCCTACGAGCAGTACTTC. Translation: CASSLEGRSYEQYF.